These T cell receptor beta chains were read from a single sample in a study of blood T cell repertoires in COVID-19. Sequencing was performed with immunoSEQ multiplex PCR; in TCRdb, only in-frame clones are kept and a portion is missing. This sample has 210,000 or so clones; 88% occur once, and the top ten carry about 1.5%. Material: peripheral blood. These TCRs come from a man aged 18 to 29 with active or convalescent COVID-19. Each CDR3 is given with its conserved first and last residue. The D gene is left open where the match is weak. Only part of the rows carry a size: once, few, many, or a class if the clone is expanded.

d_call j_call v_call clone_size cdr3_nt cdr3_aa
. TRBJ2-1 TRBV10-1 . TGCGCCAGCAGTGCGTTTAGCCTGGACAATGAGCAGTTCTTC CASSAFSLDNEQFF
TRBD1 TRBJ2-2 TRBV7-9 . TGTGCCAGCAGCTCACCAGAGGACAGGAACCCCACCGGGGAGCTGTTTTTT CASSSPEDRNPTGELFF
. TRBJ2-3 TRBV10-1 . TGCGCCAGCAGTGGCGGACACGACACAGATACGCAGTATTTT CASSGGHDTDTQYF
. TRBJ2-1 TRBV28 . TGTGCCAGCAGCCTTGCACCAGGGTTTTGGCAGTTCTTC CASSLAPGFWQFF
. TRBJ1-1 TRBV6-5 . TGTGCCAGCAGTTACCGTTCTGGAGGTAACACTGAAGCTTTCTTT CASSYRSGGNTEAFF
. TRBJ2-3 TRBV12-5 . TGTGCTAGTGGTTTGGCCCTATTTGATACGCAGTATTTT CASGLALFDTQYF
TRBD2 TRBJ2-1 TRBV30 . TGTGCCTGGACTAGCGGGGGTAACAATGAGCAGTTCTTC CAWTSGGNNEQFF
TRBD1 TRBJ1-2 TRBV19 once TGTGCCAGTAGTAGAGACGGGACAGGGATATCTAACTATGGCTACACCTTC CASSRDGTGISNYGYTF
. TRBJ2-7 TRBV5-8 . TGTGCCAGCAGCAGAGGCTCTCTCTACGAGCAGTACTTC CASSRGSLYEQYF
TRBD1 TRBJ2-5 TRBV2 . TGTGCCAGCTGGGGACAGGAAGAGACCCAGTACTTC CASWGQEETQYF
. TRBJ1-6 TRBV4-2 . TGTGCCAGCAGCCAAGGGAGCTCCTATAATTCACCCCTCCACTTT CASSQGSSYNSPLHF
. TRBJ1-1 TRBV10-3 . TGTGCCATCAGTGAGTCGGGGGGGGGCACTGAAGCTTTCTTT CAISESGGGTEAFF
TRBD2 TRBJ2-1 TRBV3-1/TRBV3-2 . TGTGCCAGCAGCCAACCCGCTACTAGCGGGAGAGGGAATGAGCAGTTCTTC CASSQPATSGRGNEQFF
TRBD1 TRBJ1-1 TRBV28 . TGTGCCAGCAGAACCGGGACAGGCTACACTGAAGCTTTCTTT CASRTGTGYTEAFF
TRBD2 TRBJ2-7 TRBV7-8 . TGTGCCAGCAGCACCAATAGCGGGAGGGCCAGCGAGCAGTACTTC CASSTNSGRASEQYF
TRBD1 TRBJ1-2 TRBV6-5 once TGTGCCAGCAGCTACATGGGACAGATCCACACCTTC CASSYMGQIHTF
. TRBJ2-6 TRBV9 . TGTGCCAGCAGCGGACTCTACAGTGACAGCTCTGGGGCCAACGTCCTGACTTTC CASSGLYSDSSGANVLTF
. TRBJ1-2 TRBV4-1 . TGCGCCAGCACGGGTTCTAACTATGGCTACACCTTC CASTGSNYGYTF
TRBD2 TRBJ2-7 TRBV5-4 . TGTGCCAGCAGTCCGGGACTAGGTCAAATCACCTACGAGCAGTACTTC CASSPGLGQITYEQYF
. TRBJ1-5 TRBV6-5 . TGTGCCAGCAGTTACCAGGGTAAAAGGCCCCAGCATTTT CASSYQGKRPQHF
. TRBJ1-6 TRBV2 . TGTGCCAGCAGTGAATACAATAATTCACCCCTCCACTTT CASSEYNNSPLHF
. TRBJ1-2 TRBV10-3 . TGTGCCATCAGTGAGTTCCAGGCCTACACCTTC CAISEFQAYTF
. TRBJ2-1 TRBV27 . TGTGCCAGCGGCTTGGTTGAGCAGTTCTTC CASGLVEQFF
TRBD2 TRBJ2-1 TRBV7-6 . TGTGCCAGCAGCTTAGGGACTAGCGGGAGGGTGAATGAGCAGTTCTTC CASSLGTSGRVNEQFF
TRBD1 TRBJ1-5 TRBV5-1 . TGCGCCAGCAGCTTGGGGGGGACAGGGAGCAATCAGCCCCAGCATTTT CASSLGGTGSNQPQHF
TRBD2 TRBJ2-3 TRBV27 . TGTGCCAGCAGTCCAGGACTAGTCCCAGATACGCAGTATTTT CASSPGLVPDTQYF
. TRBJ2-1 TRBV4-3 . TGCGCCAGCAGCCCCAAGCCCGCTGGTACAGGGCTTTCCTACAATGAGCAGTTCTTC CASSPKPAGTGLSYNEQFF
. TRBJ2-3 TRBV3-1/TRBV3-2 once TGTGCCAGCGCCCGGGACTCCCATCCTAGCACAGATACGCAGTATTTT CASARDSHPSTDTQYF
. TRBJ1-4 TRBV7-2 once TGTGCCAGCAGCTTAAGTTCGGGGAATGAAAAACTGTTTTTT CASSLSSGNEKLFF
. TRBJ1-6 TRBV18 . TGTGCCAGCTCACCACCGGGAGAAAATTCACCCCTCCACTTT CASSPPGENSPLHF
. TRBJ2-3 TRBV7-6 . TGTGCCAGCAGCTTAGTAGGGCTAGCTACCCGACACAGCACAGATACGCAGTATTTT CASSLVGLATRHSTDTQYF
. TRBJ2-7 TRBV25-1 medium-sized TGTGCCAGCAGCACCTCGGACAGAGTAACCTACGAGCAGTACTTC CASSTSDRVTYEQYF
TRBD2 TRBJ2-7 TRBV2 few TGTGCCAGCAGGGCTAGCGGCAGCTCCTACGAGCAGTACTTC CASRASGSSYEQYF
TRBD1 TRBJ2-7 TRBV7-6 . TGTGCCAGCAGCTTAGGTACAGGGGTAGGCGAGCAGTACTTC CASSLGTGVGEQYF
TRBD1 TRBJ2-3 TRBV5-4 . TGTGCCAGCAGTCCAACAGGGGCTAGCACAGATACGCAGTATTTT CASSPTGASTDTQYF
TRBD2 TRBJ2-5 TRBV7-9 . TGTGCCAGCAGCTTAGAAGGCGGGAGGGCCTCAGAGACCCAGTACTTC CASSLEGGRASETQYF
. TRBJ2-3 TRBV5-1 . TGCGCCAGCAGCTTGGTGGGGGGAGACACAGATACGCAGTATTTT CASSLVGGDTDTQYF
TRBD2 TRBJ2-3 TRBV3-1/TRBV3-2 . TGTGCCAGCAGCCAAAAGCTAGCGGGAGGGCCGGTCACAGATACGCAGTATTTT CASSQKLAGGPVTDTQYF
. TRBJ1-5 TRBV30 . TGTGCCTGGAGATCAGGGGCCAATCAGCCCCAGCATTTT CAWRSGANQPQHF